These 27 T cell receptor beta chains were all obtained from the same sample, sequenced in a study of human T cells and chemical hapten exposure. MiXCR was run by TCRdb on the RACE reads, yielding one entry per CDR3 protein. The table lists some 89,000 distinct CDR3 sequences, 27% of them singletons. This sample's time point: patch test 3, about 24 weeks after DPC sensitization. This sample's treatment: therapeutic diphenylcyclopropenone sensitization with weekly scalp DPC. The sample in question was whole blood, obtained in connection with sensitization to the hapten diphenylcyclopropenone (DPC). The origin of the receptors is a man aged 35 to 55 with alopecia areata. Some clones in this sample may be carry-over from other donors' samples.

This clonotype has only a few counts. The chain links TRBV7-2 to TRBJ2-3, with D possibly matching TRBD2 (5 bases). CDR1 is SGHTA and CDR2 is FQGNSA in the germline V gene. The length of the CDR3 is 15 residues. Trimming pared 2 bases from V and 0 bases from J, leaving 9 bases between. The CDR3 DNA reads TGTGCCAGCAGCTTAATTGGCGGGAGCACAGATACGCAGTATTTT. This translates into CASSLIGGSTDTQYF.

The chain couples TRBV3-1 to TRBJ2-5; D is unresolved. The CDR3 sequence is 12 residues long. Trimming shortened V by 4 bases and J by 6 bases, and 9 bases separated the two germline ends. CDR1 is LGHDT, CDR2 YNNKEL, per germline (reference sequence). CDR3 coding DNA: TGTGCCAGCAGCCCCATCCGGAAGACCCAGTACTTC. Its translation is CASSPIRKTQYF.

The chain uses TRBV7-9 and TRBJ2-2, with D uncertain. The germline V gene encodes CDR1 SEHNR and CDR2 FQNEAQ (reference sequence). CDR3 length equals 14 residues. V lost 2 bases and J lost 4, with 8 bases in between. CDR3 DNA: TGTGCCAGCAGCTTACCTAGTGTCACCGGGGAGCTGTTTTTT. Protein sequence: CASSLPSVTGELFF.

The rearrangement uses TRBV28 and TRBJ2-7; D unresolved. This CDR3 has 15 amino acids. V was trimmed by 3 bases and J by 0 bases, leaving 12 bases between them. Germline V gene lookup returns CDR1 MDHEN and CDR2 SYDVKM. As DNA, the CDR3 is TGTGCCAGCAGTTTTCTTGGCGGTATCTCCTACGAGCAGTACTTC. Translating gives CASSFLGGISYEQYF.

This clonotype came up a few times. The genes are TRBV5-5 and TRBJ2-6; TRBD1 aligns across 7 bases. Unmatched junction bases numbered 7, after V lost 4 bases and J lost 0 bases. Germline CDR1 reads SGHKS; CDR2 reads YYEKEE (reference sequence). The CDR3 totals 17 residues. CDR3 amino acids: CASSLGTVPSGANVLTF. The CDR3 DNA reads as TGTGCCAGCAGCCTCGGGACAGTCCCCTCTGGGGCCAACGTCCTGACTTTC.

The rearrangement uses TRBV5-5 and TRBJ2-7; 7 bases are shared with TRBD1. The trim removed 7 bases at V and 0 bases at J, leaving 19 bases unmatched. The CDR3 covers 18 residues. The germline gives CDR1 SGHKS, CDR2 YYEKEE (reference sequence). DNA of the CDR3: TGTGCCAGCCGATTCCGGCCCCCGGGACAGACAACCTCCTACGAGCAGTACTTC. This gives the protein CASRFRPPGQTTSYEQYF.

The genes are TRBV28 and TRBJ1-5; tentative D call: TRBD1 (5 bases). The V gene's germline CDR1 is MDHEN and CDR2 SYDVKM. The V and J ends lost 4 bases and 6 bases respectively, with 16 bases between them. This CDR3 comprises 15 residues. CDR3 sequence (DNA): TGTGCCAGCAGTTATGGGCAGGGTTTTCGTCAGCCCCAGCATTTT. Its protein product is CASSYGQGFRQPQHF.

In its sample, this clonotype was seen a few times. The V call is TRBV28, the J call TRBJ1-5, with a tentative D call TRBD1 (5 bases). Germline V gene data show CDR1 as MDHEN and CDR2 as SYDVKM. The CDR3 consists of 15 residues. The V and J ends lost 6 bases and 3 bases respectively, with 15 bases between them. The CDR3 region has the DNA TGTGCCAGCAGAAAATCGACAGCCAACAATCAGCCCCAGCATTTT. This encodes CASRKSTANNQPQHF.

The chain has TRBV6-1 and TRBJ1-6; D unresolved. Germline V gene lookup returns CDR1 MNHNS and CDR2 SASEGT. The length of the CDR3 is 13 residues. Trimming removed 0 bases at V and 10 bases at J, with 7 bases between. The chain's CDR3 is CASSEAIRSPLHF. The CDR3 nucleotides are TGTGCCAGCAGTGAAGCGATTCGGTCACCCCTCCACTTT.

This clonotype turned up a few times. This chain joins TRBV5-1 and TRBJ2-1; D uncertain. V gave up 3 bases and J gave up 7 bases, with 8 bases separating them. The CDR3 consists of 12 residues. The germline gives CDR1 SGHRS, CDR2 YFSETQ. In DNA, the CDR3 is TGCGCCAGCAGCTGGCTAGGGAATGAGCAGTTCTTC. Translating gives CASSWLGNEQFF.

J is TRBJ2-7 and V is TRBV20-1; 10 bases agree with TRBD1. Trimming at V came to 3 bases and at J to 3 bases, leaving 5 bases not matched to a gene. The germline V gene encodes CDR1 DFQATT and CDR2 SNEGSKA (reference sequence). The CDR3 spans 14 residues. CDR3 DNA sequence: TGCAGTGCTAGTCCTAGGACAGGGGGCTACGAGCAGTACTTC. This codes for CSASPRTGGYEQYF.

This clonotype was counted between two and nine times. V gene TRBV20-1 combines with J gene TRBJ2-3, with 10 nucleotides matching TRBD2. The length of the CDR3 is 15 residues. The germline gives CDR1 DFQATT, CDR2 SNEGSKA (reference sequence). Trimming removed 6 bases from V and 8 bases from J; junction bases left unmatched: 14. The CDR3 DNA sequence: TGCAGTGCCCAAGTGGAGCGGGAGGGCCGAAGTACGCAGTATTTT. Translated: CSAQVEREGRSTQYF.

This clonotype was observed a few times. V usage is TRBV12-3 or TRBV12-4 and J usage is TRBJ2-3; 8 bases agree with TRBD2. The CDR3 is made up of 14 amino acids. The V segment lost 6 bases and the J segment 0 bases; nucleotides outside the gene matches: 2. The CDR3: CASRTSGSTDTQYF. CDR3 bases: TGTGCCAGCAGAACTAGCGGCAGCACAGATACGCAGTATTTT.

This clonotype appeared a few times. The V gene is TRBV12-3 or TRBV12-4, the J gene TRBJ2-7; a possible D gene is TRBD2 (5 bases). Trimming stripped 6 bases from V and 7 bases from J, with 16 bases between. The CDR3 covers 13 residues. The CDR3, as DNA: TGTGCCAGCAGCTCCCTCCCTGGAGGAGAGCAGTACTTC. As protein: CASSSLPGGEQYF.

The chain couples TRBV4-3 to TRBJ2-3, with D tentatively TRBD2 (5 bases). The CDR3 spans 17 residues. The V gene lost 0 bases and the J gene lost 4 bases, with 17 bases spanning the gap. CDR1 and CDR2 (germline): LGHNA, YSLEER. In DNA form, the CDR3 reads TGCGCCAGCAGCCAAGATTCTAGGCGGGCCGGGGCAGATACGCAGTATTTT. Protein: CASSQDSRRAGADTQYF.

This clonotype appeared a few times. The chain has TRBV20-1 and TRBJ2-3, with 7 nucleotides matching TRBD1. Germline V gene sequence: CDR1 DFQATT, CDR2 SNEGSKA (reference sequence). The CDR3 totals 12 residues. With V trimmed by 3 bases and J by 4 bases, 1 base remained unmatched. The CDR3 DNA reads as TGCAGTGCTAGGCAGGGGGCAGATACGCAGTATTTT. It encodes CSARQGADTQYF.

The CDR3, as DNA: TGTGCCAGCAGCTCTCATAGCGGGAGGGCCTACGAGCAGTACTTC. This translates into CASSSHSGRAYEQYF. The chain recombines TRBV7-9 with TRBJ2-7; 11 nucleotides align to TRBD2. V was pared by 4 bases and J by 2 bases, with 4 bases of the junction left unmatched. The CDR3 has 15 residues. Germline-derived CDR1 and CDR2 are SEHNR and FQNEAQ (reference sequence). Full variable domain (rest looked up from reference TRBV7-9 and TRBJ2-7): DTGVSQNPRHKITKRGQNVTFRCDPISEHNRLYWYRQTLGQGPEFLTYFQNEAQLEKSRLLSDRFSAERPKGSFSTLEIQRTEQGDSAMYLCASSSHSGRAYEQYFGPGTRLTVT.

This chain's CDR3 is CASSPRNTGELFF. CDR3 sequence (DNA): TGTGCCAGCAGCCCGCGTAACACCGGGGAGCTGTTTTTT. The chain links TRBV5-4 to TRBJ2-2; no clear D. The length of the CDR3 is 13 residues. CDR1 is SGHNT, CDR2 YYREEE, per germline (reference sequence). V was clipped by 4 bases and J by 2 bases, with 6 bases between them.

This clonotype has more than one count but fewer than ten. The chain carries TRBV14 and TRBJ2-1, with a tentative D call TRBD2 (5 bases). With 4 bases removed from V and 12 bases from J, the gap between germline ends came to 19 bases. Germline CDR1 SGHDN, CDR2 FVKESK. The CDR3 is 14 amino acids. The CDR3 region is CASSPPSKGEGQFF. The CDR3 coding sequence is TGTGCCAGCAGCCCTCCGTCGAAGGGCGAGGGGCAGTTCTTC.

The chain has TRBV5-1 and TRBJ2-1, with D hard to call. The CDR3 length is 15 residues. V was pared by 1 base and J by 0 bases, with 8 bases between. CDR1 SGHRS and CDR2 YFSETQ come from the germline V gene. In DNA form, the CDR3 reads TGCGCCAGCAGCTTGAGCAGCTGCTCCTACAATGAGCAGTTCTTC. Its translation is CASSLSSCSYNEQFF.

This clonotype was counted only a few times. This chain uses TRBV27 with TRBJ2-1; 14 bases are shared with TRBD2. This CDR3 spans 14 amino acids. Germline V gene sequence: CDR1 MNHEY, CDR2 SMNVEV (reference sequence). After removal of 5 bases from V and 13 bases from J, the junction contained 7 bases not matched to a gene. In nucleotides, the CDR3 is TGTGCCAGCAGTGTGGGACTAGCGGGAGCGGAACAGTTCTTC. Its translation: CASSVGLAGAEQFF.

This clonotype turned up a few times. The chain links TRBV27 to TRBJ2-7, with 10 bases matching TRBD2. The CDR3 covers 17 residues. Per germline, CDR1 MNHEY and CDR2 SMNVEV (reference sequence). The V and J ends lost 10 bases and 3 bases, in that order; junction bases with no gene match: 18. The DNA of the CDR3 is TGTGCCACCAAACGGTCCTTAGCGGGAGGCCAAAACTACGAGCAGTACTTC. Its protein is CATKRSLAGGQNYEQYF.

V gene TRBV7-2 combines with J gene TRBJ2-4; perhaps D is TRBD1 or TRBD2 (5 bases each). This CDR3 is 14 amino acids long. Deletions cut 1 base from V and 9 bases from J, with 13 bases between. The V gene's germline CDR1 is SGHTA and CDR2 FQGNSA. The CDR3 DNA sequence: TGTGCCAGCAGCTTAGTAGGGACGACCAGCATTCAGTACTTC. It codes for CASSLVGTTSIQYF.

This sequence joins TRBV5-1 and TRBJ2-7; D possibly corresponds to TRBD1 (6 bases). Germline V lookup: CDR1 SGHRS, CDR2 YFSETQ. The CDR3 spans 16 residues. V shed 3 bases and J shed 3 bases, with 19 bases lying between them. The CDR3 here is CASSYSRPGAGYEQYF. The CDR3 coding sequence is TGCGCCAGCAGCTACTCCAGGCCAGGGGCGGGCTACGAGCAGTACTTC.

The V and J genes are TRBV19 and TRBJ2-7; TRBD2 agrees at 7 bases. The CDR3 extends over 14 amino acids. Per germline, CDR1 LNHDA and CDR2 SQIVND (reference sequence). Trimming at V came to 4 bases and at J to 1 base, leaving 4 bases not matched to a gene. The CDR3 DNA follows: TGTGCCAGTAGTACCGGGGGGACGTCCTACGAGCAGTACTTC. Protein: CASSTGGTSYEQYF. The full variable domain, its missing parts supplied by reference TRBV19 and TRBJ2-7, is DGGITQSPKYLFRKEGQNVTLSCEQNLNHDAMYWYRQDPGQGLRLIYYSQIVNDFQKGDIAEGYSVSREKKESFPLTVTSAQKNPTAFYLCASSTGGTSYEQYFGPGTRLTVT.

This clonotype occurred once. This chain connects TRBV21-1 to TRBJ1-5; TRBD1, the table's D call, lacks a check against the DNA. TRBV21-1 is termed a pseudogene. The CDR3 is made up of 16 amino acids. CDR3 region: CASSPEGLSSNQPQHF. DNA of the CDR3: TGTGCCAGCAGCCCAGAGGGGTTGAGTAGCAATCAGCCCCAGCATTTT.

The chain employs TRBV28 and TRBJ2-5; 7 bases agree with TRBD1. Germline loops: CDR1 MDHEN, CDR2 SYDVKM. The CDR3 has 17 amino acids. V gave up 5 bases and J gave up 2 bases; unmatched junction bases: 14. Written as DNA, the CDR3 is TGTGCCAGCAGTGCCCGGACCAGACTACAGGGGCAAGAGACCCAGTACTTC. Residues: CASSARTRLQGQETQYF.